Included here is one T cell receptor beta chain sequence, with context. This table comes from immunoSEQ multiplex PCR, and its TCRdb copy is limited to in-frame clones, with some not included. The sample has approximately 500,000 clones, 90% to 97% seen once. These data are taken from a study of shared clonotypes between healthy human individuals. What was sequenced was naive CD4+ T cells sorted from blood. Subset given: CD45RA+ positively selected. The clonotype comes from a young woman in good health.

The CDR3 DNA reads TGTGCCAGCAGTAAATCTGGGGGTGCCAAAAACATTCAGTACTTC. Translation: CASSKSGGAKNIQYF. V usage is TRBV6-1 and J usage is TRBJ2-4; D assignment may be TRBD1 or TRBD2 (5 bases each). Trimming took off 5 bases at V and 1 base at J, with 12 bases between the two ends. This CDR3 has 15 amino acids. Germline V lookup: CDR1 MNHNS, CDR2 SASEGT.